These 27 T cell receptor beta chains were sequenced from one sample in a study of Graves' ophthalmopathy and Graves' hyperthyroidism. As the template, RNA transcripts were used to amplify TCR beta CDR3 regions. Second-round multiplex PCR came after a first-round RT-PCR that employed HTBI primers. TCRdb reanalysed the multiplex PCR reads using MiXCR and keeps one entry per CDR3 protein. The repertoire has 200,000 to 250,000 distinct CDR3 sequences, around a fifth of them found once; the top ten carry around 45%. The sequencing sample was made of peripheral blood. The receptors shown here come from a woman in her fifties or sixties with Graves' ophthalmopathy.

Remarks on this clonotype: A much larger clone differs by one base, so this may be a read error. V and J are TRBV7-2 and TRBJ2-2, with 9 bases identical to TRBD2. Germline CDR1 SGHTA, CDR2 FQGNSA. V trimming: 2 bases; J trimming: 4 bases; junction bases outside the gene matches: 5. This CDR3 has 16 amino acids. The CDR3 here is CASSLRASGTTGELFF. CDR3 sequence (DNA): TGTGCCAGCAGCTTAAGGGCTAGCGGGACCACCGGGGAGCTGTTTTTT.

The rearrangement uses TRBV6-2 or TRBV6-3 and TRBJ1-5; D is ambiguous. Germline V gene data show CDR1 as MNHEY and CDR2 as SVGEGT. CDR3 length: 15 amino acids. V shed 2 bases and J shed 0 bases, with 8 bases lying between them. The CDR3 DNA is TGTGCCAGCAGTTACGGTCAGAGTAGCAATCAGCCCCAGCATTTT. Protein product: CASSYGQSSNQPQHF.

The chain combines TRBV30 with TRBJ2-2; D unresolved. Germline V lookup: CDR1 GTSNPN, CDR2 SVGIG (reference sequence). Deletions cut 0 bases from V and 6 bases from J, with 8 bases between. The CDR3 has 13 residues. CDR3 in amino acids: CAWSVNRAGELFF. The CDR3 DNA is TGTGCCTGGAGTGTAAACCGGGCCGGGGAGCTGTTTTTT.

The chain has TRBV28 and TRBJ2-5; 8 positions agree with TRBD2. The length of the CDR3 is 15 residues. The V and J ends lost 2 bases and 2 bases, in that order; junction bases with no gene match: 4. Germline CDR1 MDHEN, CDR2 SYDVKM. Here the CDR3 DNA reads TGTGCCAGCAGTTTAGGGGGACTAGTACAAGAGACCCAGTACTTC. Its translation is CASSLGGLVQETQYF.

This rearrangement joins TRBV9 to TRBJ2-5; 7 nucleotides agree with TRBD1. The CDR3 is 15 amino acids. Trimming cost V 0 bases and J 5 bases; bases outside gene matches: 7. Germline CDR1 reads SGDLS; CDR2 reads YYNGEE. The CDR3 loop reads CASSVGGGVGETQYF. CDR3 sequence (DNA): TGTGCCAGCAGCGTAGGAGGGGGCGTGGGGGAGACCCAGTACTTC.

This clonotype was seen ten or more times. V gene TRBV19 combines with J gene TRBJ1-2; D may be TRBD1 (6 bases). Germline V gene sequence: CDR1 LNHDA, CDR2 SQIVND (reference sequence). The V and J ends lost 10 bases and 1 base respectively, with 19 bases between them. The CDR3 spans 15 residues. The CDR3 sequence: CATNGGHNFNYGYTF. The CDR3 DNA sequence: TGTGCCACGAACGGGGGACATAATTTTAACTATGGCTACACCTTC.

Ten or more counts support this clonotype. V usage is TRBV20-1 and J usage is TRBJ2-4, with 8 bases identical to TRBD1. CDR3 length: 14 amino acids. Germline-derived CDR1 and CDR2 are DFQATT and SNEGSKA (reference sequence). The trim removed 2 bases at V and 6 bases at J, leaving 6 bases unmatched. DNA of the CDR3: TGCAGTGCTAGACTAGGGACAGGAGGAAACATTCAGTACTTC. It translates to CSARLGTGGNIQYF.

This chain links TRBV7-9 with TRBJ1-6, with 8 bases matching TRBD1. The CDR3 totals 15 residues. V lost 5 bases and J lost 7; bases outside the gene matches: 7. The germline gives CDR1 SEHNR, CDR2 FQNEAQ (reference sequence). CDR3 sequence reads: CASSDWGQENSPLHF. CDR3 sequence (DNA): TGTGCCAGCAGCGATTGGGGACAGGAAAATTCACCCCTCCACTTT.

This clonotype was counted ten times or more. The rearrangement uses TRBV19 and TRBJ1-1, with D maybe TRBD1 (6 bases). From germline, CDR1 is LNHDA and CDR2 SQIVND (reference sequence). V shed 9 bases and J shed 4 bases, with 15 bases lying between them. The CDR3 covers 13 residues. CDR3 loop: CASFAGVGTEAFF. CDR3 sequence (DNA): TGTGCCAGCTTCGCAGGGGTGGGCACTGAAGCTTTCTTT.

This clonotype showed up many times. The genes are TRBV27 and TRBJ1-5; a weak D match, TRBD1 (6 bases). The CDR3 runs 15 residues. Trimming shortened V by 3 bases and J by 2 bases, and 11 bases separated the two germline ends. Germline V lookup: CDR1 MNHEY, CDR2 SMNVEV (reference sequence). The CDR3 sequence is CASSFSGGGNQPQHF. CDR3 coding DNA: TGTGCCAGCAGTTTCTCTGGGGGCGGCAATCAGCCCCAGCATTTT.

In this sample, this clonotype turned up a few times. The rearrangement uses TRBV7-3 and TRBJ1-2, with 8 bases that match TRBD1. The CDR3 consists of 16 residues. Per germline, CDR1 SGHTA and CDR2 FQGTGA. Trimming cost V 4 bases and J 7 bases; bases outside gene matches: 14. The CDR3: CASSSQSTGDFGGYTF. In nucleotides, the CDR3 is TGTGCCAGCAGCTCCCAATCGACAGGGGACTTTGGTGGCTACACCTTC.

This clonotype has ten or more counts. The CDR3 protein is CASSYSVVPNYGYTF. CDR3 bases: TGTGCCAGCAGTTACTCGGTCGTACCCAATTATGGCTACACCTTC. The chain is built from TRBV6-5 and TRBJ1-2; unclear D gene. The CDR3 contains 15 residues. The V gene's germline CDR1 is MNHEY and CDR2 SVGAGI. Trimming took off 0 bases at V and 5 bases at J, with 13 bases between the two ends.

At least ten counts were recorded for this clonotype. The chain's CDR3 is CASSESGLSGNTIYF. As DNA, the CDR3 is TGTGCCAGCAGTGAATCAGGGCTCTCTGGAAACACCATATATTTT. This rearrangement joins TRBV2 to TRBJ1-3, with D perhaps TRBD1 (5 bases). Germline CDR1 SNHLY, CDR2 FYNNEI. Trimming removed 2 bases from V and 0 bases from J, with 8 bases in between. The CDR3 has 15 residues.

About this clonotype: This may arise from a read error, as a much more abundant clone is one base away. This chain connects TRBV29-1 to TRBJ2-2; 7 nucleotides align to TRBD1. The trim removed 5 bases at V and 5 bases at J, leaving 11 bases unmatched. CDR1 and CDR2 (germline): SQVTM, ANQGSEA. The CDR3 covers 15 residues. The CDR3 is CSVPGSRGNTGELFF. For the CDR3, the DNA is TGCAGCGTTCCGGGAAGCAGGGGGAATACCGGGGAGCTGTTTTTT.

This clonotype appeared many times. This CDR3 reads CATSRDLIQETQYF. The CDR3 DNA sequence: TGTGCCACCAGCAGAGACCTCATACAAGAGACCCAGTACTTC. The chain uses TRBV15 and TRBJ2-5; D ambiguous. The V and J ends lost 0 bases and 2 bases respectively, with 7 bases between them. This CDR3 contains 14 residues. Germline V lookup: CDR1 LNHNV, CDR2 YYDKDF (reference sequence).

The sample holds many counts of this clonotype. This chain links TRBV6-1 with TRBJ2-2; 15 bases agree with TRBD2. The ends lost 4 bases at V and 0 bases at J; junction bases unmatched: 6. The CDR3 runs to 19 residues. CDR1 and CDR2 from the germline V gene are MNHNS and SASEGT. CDR3 region: CASSGAGLAGGTNTGELFF. In DNA form, the CDR3 reads TGTGCCAGCAGTGGCGCGGGACTAGCGGGAGGAACGAACACCGGGGAGCTGTTTTTT.

This clonotype was seen ten or more times. V gene TRBV20-1 combines with J gene TRBJ2-5, with D perhaps TRBD2 (5 bases). V gave up 4 bases and J gave up 5 bases, with 11 bases separating them. Germline V gene sequence: CDR1 DFQATT, CDR2 SNEGSKA (reference sequence). There are 12 residues in the CDR3. Here the CDR3 DNA reads TGCAGTGCTATACCGGGAATGGAGACCCAGTACTTC. This translates into CSAIPGMETQYF.

This chain links TRBV4-1 with TRBJ2-7; no reliable D call. Germline V CDR1 and CDR2: MGHRA, YSYEKL. Trimming stripped 0 bases from V and 5 bases from J, with 11 bases between. The CDR3 has 14 amino acids. Here the CDR3 DNA reads TGCGCCAGCAGCCAAGAGGCCCACTGGGACGAGCAGTACTTC. Amino acid sequence: CASSQEAHWDEQYF.

This clonotype has just a few counts. This may come from a read error, since a much larger clone is one base off. This chain connects TRBV5-1 to TRBJ2-7; D remains ambiguous. The germline CDR1 and CDR2 sequences are SGHRS and YFSETQ. The V and J ends lost 2 bases and 0 bases respectively, with 9 bases between them. CDR3 length: 14 residues. CDR3 sequence reads: CASSFRRYSYEQYF. CDR3 bases: TGCGCCAGCAGCTTTAGACGGTACTCCTACGAGCAGTACTTC.

This clonotype has a count of ten or more. The gene calls are TRBV7-2 and TRBJ2-7, with 7 bases lining up with TRBD1. J lost 3 bases, V lost 5 bases, and 7 bases had no gene match. This CDR3 has 14 residues. Germline values: CDR1 SGHTA, CDR2 FQGNSA. The CDR3 protein is CASSPKTGYYEQYF. The CDR3, as DNA: TGTGCCAGCAGCCCCAAGACAGGGTACTACGAGCAGTACTTC.

V is TRBV12-5 and J is TRBJ1-1, with unresolved D. The CDR3 sequence is 13 residues long. V lost 1 base and J lost 1, with 4 bases in between. Germline V CDR1 and CDR2: LGHNT, FRNRAP. The CDR3 protein is CASGLGPNTEAFF. The DNA of the CDR3 is TGTGCTAGTGGTTTGGGACCGAACACTGAAGCTTTCTTT.

The V and J genes are TRBV6-1 and TRBJ2-5, with 9 bases fitting TRBD1. CDR1 is MNHNS, CDR2 SASEGT, per germline. The CDR3 contains 15 residues. The trim removed 5 bases at V and 4 bases at J, leaving 8 bases unmatched. In DNA form, the CDR3 reads TGTGCCAGCAGTCTCGGGACAGGGACCCGAGAGACCCAGTACTTC. Translated: CASSLGTGTRETQYF.

This clonotype was counted ten times or more. The chain employs TRBV12-3 or TRBV12-4 and TRBJ2-5, with 8 bases aligning to TRBD1. Trimming removed 2 bases from V and 0 bases from J; junction bases left unmatched: 8. This CDR3 is built from 17 residues. CDR3 nucleotide sequence: TGTGCCAGCAGTTTAAGGGCGACAGGGGTTTACCAAGAGACCCAGTACTTC. Translating gives CASSLRATGVYQETQYF.

In this sample, this clonotype turned up many times. The V gene is TRBV10-3, the J gene TRBJ1-6; no firm D call. The CDR3 covers 15 residues. Per the germline V gene, CDR1 is ENHRY and CDR2 is SYGVKD. Between the trimmed V and J ends, which lost 1 base and 8 bases, there was a span of 12 bases. DNA for the CDR3: TGTGCCATCAGTGAGTTTAGGGTCTCGGATTCACCCCTCCACTTT. Its protein is CAISEFRVSDSPLHF.

V is TRBV6-1 and J is TRBJ2-2, with 12 bases fitting TRBD2. Germline V CDR1 and CDR2: MNHNS, SASEGT. CDR3 length: 15 residues. Trimming cost V 5 bases and J 6 bases; bases outside gene matches: 4. The CDR3 protein is CASSLAGGRAGELFF. The CDR3 DNA follows: TGTGCCAGCAGTCTAGCGGGGGGGAGGGCCGGGGAGCTGTTTTTT.

This clonotype was seen ten or more times. This rearrangement joins TRBV6-1 to TRBJ1-1; D is undetermined. CDR3 length: 17 amino acids. V lost 7 bases and J 0 bases, leaving 21 bases between the germline ends. From germline, CDR1 is MNHNS and CDR2 SASEGT. The chain's CDR3 is CASILGVYRGMNTEAFF. The CDR3 DNA follows: TGTGCCAGCATCCTGGGCGTTTATCGTGGCATGAACACTGAAGCTTTCTTT.

This clonotype has a count of ten or more. The J gene is TRBJ1-2, the V gene TRBV19; D possibly corresponds to TRBD1 (6 bases). Germline values: CDR1 LNHDA, CDR2 SQIVND (reference sequence). Trimming removed 5 bases at V and 4 bases at J, with 14 bases between. CDR3 length: 14 residues. The CDR3, as DNA: TGTGCCAGTAGTCTTGACAGGAACGGCTATGGCTACACCTTC. Encoded protein: CASSLDRNGYGYTF. The variable domain in full, with the rest retrieved from reference TRBV19 and TRBJ1-2, is DGGITQSPKYLFRKEGQNVTLSCEQNLNHDAMYWYRQDPGQGLRLIYYSQIVNDFQKGDIAEGYSVSREKKESFPLTVTSAQKNPTAFYLCASSLDRNGYGYTFGSGTRLTVV.